The 17 T cell receptor beta chains listed next were all sequenced from one sample in a study of T cells in Graves' hyperthyroidism and ophthalmopathy. TCR beta CDR3 sequences were amplified from RNA transcripts. With the HTBI primer set, the TCR CDR3 went through a first round of RT-PCR. TCRdb analysed the multiplex PCR reads with MiXCR anew, one entry per CDR3 protein. This table holds fewer than 550,000 distinct CDR3 sequences, around 22% found once. Source material: blood. The receptors derive from a woman younger than 45 with Graves' ophthalmopathy.

This clonotype occurred many times. A much more abundant neighbour one base away suggests this may be a read error. The chain carries TRBV28 and TRBJ1-2; weak D call: TRBD1 (5 bases). This CDR3 is 14 amino acids long. In germline, CDR1 is MDHEN, CDR2 SYDVKM. Trimming pared 2 bases from V and 4 bases from J, leaving 11 bases between. DNA of the CDR3: TGTGCCAGCAGTTTAGGGGGGAGGGCCTATGGCTACACCTTC. It is translated as CASSLGGRAYGYTF.

V is TRBV6-1 and J is TRBJ1-2; the D gene is possibly TRBD1 (5 bases). From germline, CDR1 is MNHNS and CDR2 SASEGT. Deletions cut 0 bases from V and 6 bases from J, with 11 bases between. The CDR3 is 14 residues long. The DNA for the CDR3 is TGTGCCAGCAGTGAAGCGGACAAATTTCATGGCTACACCTTC. Its translation: CASSEADKFHGYTF.

This chain links TRBV9 with TRBJ2-7; D remains ambiguous. The V gene lost 4 bases and the J gene lost 6 bases, with 17 bases spanning the gap. CDR3 size: 14 residues. Germline V gene sequence: CDR1 SGDLS, CDR2 YYNGEE. The CDR3 DNA is TGTGCCAGCAGCCCCGACTTGCTTCGTGGCGAGCAGTACTTC. Protein product: CASSPDLLRGEQYF.

This clonotype was picked up a small number of times. This rearrangement joins TRBV11-1 to TRBJ1-5, with TRBD1 matching 10 bases. Germline assignment: CDR1 SGHAT and CDR2 FQDESV (reference sequence). The CDR3 runs to 17 residues. V gave up 1 base and J gave up 5 bases; unmatched junction bases: 8. The CDR3 region is CASSLGDRGSDDQPQHF. The CDR3, as DNA: TGTGCCAGCAGCTTAGGGGACAGGGGATCCGACGATCAGCCCCAGCATTTT.

This clonotype came up a few times. DNA for the CDR3: TGTGCCAGCAGTTTTCTTCGGCGGGAGGCCTCCTACGAGCAGTACTTC. This translates into CASSFLRREASYEQYF. The gene calls are TRBV28 and TRBJ2-7; 8 nucleotides agree with TRBD2. Germline V CDR1 and CDR2: MDHEN, SYDVKM. The V gene end was trimmed by 3 bases and the J gene end by 0 bases; junction bases not matched to a gene: 7. The CDR3 extends over 16 amino acids.

In this sample, this clonotype turned up a few times. V usage is TRBV30 and J usage is TRBJ1-1; no definite D call. V gave up 3 bases and J gave up 5 bases, with 13 bases separating them. CDR3 length equals 13 residues. Per the germline V gene, CDR1 is GTSNPN and CDR2 is SVGIG (reference sequence). The CDR3 here is CAWRIPASTEAFF. In DNA form, the CDR3 reads TGTGCCTGGAGAATCCCAGCGAGTACTGAAGCTTTCTTT.

This clonotype was picked up a small number of times. The chain employs TRBV14 and TRBJ1-2; 11 positions agree with TRBD1. Germline CDR1 reads SGHDN; CDR2 reads FVKESK. V lost 5 bases and J lost 5; bases outside the gene matches: 7. The CDR3 is made up of 15 amino acids. CDR3 residues: CASSTPGQGEYGYTF. The CDR3 DNA reads as TGTGCCAGCAGCACCCCGGGACAGGGGGAATATGGCTACACCTTC. Complete variable domain (other parts from reference TRBV14 and TRBJ1-2): EAGVTQFPSHSVIEKGQTVTLRCDPISGHDNLYWYRRVMGKEIKFLLHFVKESKQDESGMPNNRFLAERTGGTYSTLKVQPAELEDSGVYFCASSTPGQGEYGYTFGSGTRLTVV.

The V and J genes are TRBV27 and TRBJ1-1, with 7 bases lining up with TRBD1. Losses at the gene ends were 8 bases for V and 1 base for J; bases not matched to a gene: 10. This CDR3 has 15 amino acids. Germline V lookup: CDR1 MNHEY, CDR2 SMNVEV (reference sequence). The CDR3 loop is CASHGRGGENTEAFF. The CDR3 bases are TGTGCCAGCCACGGCAGGGGGGGTGAGAACACTGAAGCTTTCTTT.

The J gene is TRBJ1-1, the V gene TRBV12-3 or TRBV12-4; D is perhaps TRBD1 (5 bases). The CDR3 is 12 amino acids. Trimming took off 1 base at V and 10 bases at J, with 10 bases between the two ends. CDR3 region: CASSLEWGLAFF. As DNA, the CDR3 is TGTGCCAGCAGTTTAGAATGGGGGTTAGCTTTCTTT.

This clonotype has at least ten counts. The chain has TRBV7-9 and TRBJ1-2, with D maybe TRBD1 (5 bases). CDR3 size: 15 residues. Germline V CDR1 and CDR2: SEHNR, FQNEAQ (reference sequence). Trimming took 5 bases from V and 4 from J, leaving 17 bases between them. The CDR3 DNA reads TGTGCCAGCAGCCGGGGGGGACCCCTCCTCTATGGCTACACCTTC. Its translation is CASSRGGPLLYGYTF.

This clonotype was seen repeatedly, ten times or more. This chain links TRBV12-3 or TRBV12-4 with TRBJ1-4; no clear D. The V gene lost 0 bases and the J gene lost 5 bases, with 7 bases spanning the gap. The CDR3 is 14 amino acids. CDR3 region: CASSLAAGNEKLFF. The CDR3 bases are TGTGCCAGCAGTTTAGCGGCCGGCAATGAAAAACTGTTTTTT.

This clonotype was recorded at least ten times. The chain is built from TRBV2 and TRBJ2-7; 12 bases line up with TRBD1. The CDR3 is made up of 15 amino acids. The germline CDR1 and CDR2 sequences are SNHLY and FYNNEI. J gave up 3 bases and V 5 bases, and 5 bases lay outside the gene matches. CDR3 loop: CASSWGQGAFYEQYF. The CDR3 bases are TGTGCCAGCAGTTGGGGACAGGGGGCATTCTACGAGCAGTACTTC.

This clonotype occurred many times. V usage is TRBV20-1 and J usage is TRBJ2-7; 14 bases fit TRBD2. Germline V gene sequence: CDR1 DFQATT, CDR2 SNEGSKA (reference sequence). V lost 4 bases to trimming and J lost 0 bases; unmatched junction nucleotides: 8. The CDR3 is 17 amino acids. The CDR3 sequence is CSAIPGLAGVFSYEQYF. CDR3 in DNA: TGCAGTGCTATTCCGGGACTAGCGGGGGTGTTCTCCTACGAGCAGTACTTC.

In this sample, this clonotype turned up a few times. The chain links TRBV7-6 to TRBJ2-5; D not certain. Germline V lookup: CDR1 SGHVS, CDR2 FNYEAQ. V was pared by 5 bases and J by 2 bases, with 15 bases between. This CDR3 has 15 residues. The CDR3 is CASSTARAPQETQYF. The CDR3 DNA is TGTGCCAGCAGCACAGCCCGGGCCCCGCAAGAGACCCAGTACTTC.

The chain combines TRBV6-1 with TRBJ1-5, with TRBD1 matching over 7 bases. The junction had 8 bases not matched to a gene; V was cut back by 5 bases and J by 4 bases. CDR3 size: 15 residues. The germline V gene has CDR1 MNHNS and CDR2 SASEGT. CDR3 sequence (DNA): TGTGCCAGCAGTACGTACAGGGGTCGTAATCAGCCCCAGCATTTT. Translating gives CASSTYRGRNQPQHF.

This clonotype was counted many times. This chain joins TRBV28 and TRBJ2-2, with D unclear. Germline-derived CDR1 and CDR2 are MDHEN and SYDVKM. There are 12 residues in the CDR3. With 6 bases removed from V and 7 bases from J, the gap between germline ends came to 9 bases. The DNA for the CDR3 is TGTGCCAGCAGGTCTCAAAGCGGGGAGCTGTTTTTT. This sequence encodes CASRSQSGELFF.

In its sample, this clonotype was seen a few times. A much larger clone differs from this one at a single base, so this may be a read error. V gene TRBV6-1 combines with J gene TRBJ2-5, with D possibly TRBD1 on 5 matching bases. V lost 6 bases, J lost 1 base, and 6 bases lay in between. Germline assignment: CDR1 MNHNS and CDR2 SASEGT. The CDR3 extends over 12 amino acids. The CDR3 DNA reads as TGTGCCAGCAGGACAGTCCAAGAGACCCAGTACTTC. Amino acid sequence: CASRTVQETQYF.